What follows describes a single T cell receptor (beta chain). With 1 base removed from V and 5 bases from J, the gap between germline ends came to 9 bases. The germline V gene has CDR1 SGHAT and CDR2 FQNNGV. CDR3 length equals 15 residues. The data originate from a study of T cells in Graves' hyperthyroidism and ophthalmopathy. What was amplified from RNA transcripts were TCR beta CDR3 regions. TCR CDR3 regions were first amplified by RT-PCR with HTBI primers. TCRdb independently ran MiXCR on the multiplex PCR reads; one entry per CDR3 protein. The sample lists approximately 220,000 distinct CDR3 sequences, about 16% occurring once. Diagnostic decisions used clinical symptoms, serum thyroxine and TRAb, thyroid ultrasound and orbital computed tomography.

The sequencing sample was made of blood. The receptor comes from a man aged 35-49 years with Graves' hyperthyroidism. The rearrangement joins TRBV11-2 to TRBJ1-6; D call uncertain. This chain's CDR3 is CASSLGNIDNSPLHF. For the CDR3, the DNA is TGTGCCAGCAGCTTAGGGAACATTGATAATTCACCCCTCCACTTT.